This TCR beta chain is drawn from a study of CD8+ T cells in alopecia areata. On the study more broadly: Tofacitinib administration persisted for 6 to 18 months, succeeded by 6 months off drug.

cDNA serving as the sequencing template came from extracted, reverse transcribed RNA. Clones were read by immunoSEQ multiplex PCR, and TCRdb kept only the in-frame ones, dropping some. The profile shows roughly 220,000 clones, approximately 72% of them singletons. V lost 6 bases and J lost 1, with 14 bases in between. This CDR3 comprises 14 residues. Germline V lookup: CDR1 SQVTM, CDR2 ANQGSEA. Sample treatment: oral pan-JAK inhibitor, 5-10 mg twice daily. This receptor was identified in a human donor with alopecia areata. This chain joins TRBV29-1 and TRBJ2-3; D gene unclear. The sample here was CD4+ T cells sorted from blood, taken between weeks 43 and 45, from a patient treated with tofacitinib. CDR3 nucleotide sequence: TGCAGCGTCGGACCCGGGCCCCGCACAGATACGCAGTATTTT. Translating gives CSVGPGPRTDTQYF.